This is a list of T cell receptor beta chains from one sample in a study of Ad26.COV2.S vaccination and SARS-CoV-2 variants. Sequencing was performed with immunoSEQ multiplex PCR; in TCRdb, only in-frame clones are kept and a portion is missing. The table lists under 550,000 clones, about nine tenths of them singletons, with 12% in the top ten. Sequencing used peripheral blood, obtained in a trial of Ad26.COV2.S vaccine versus placebo. These receptors originate from a person aged 18-60 years who received the Ad26.COV2.S COVID-19 vaccine or a placebo. CDR3s include the opening cysteine and the closing phenylalanine or tryptophan. D genes are given only for firm matches. Some rows mark clone size as missing; the rest say once, few, many or name a class of expanded clone.

v_call	j_call	clone_size	d_call	cdr3_aa	cdr3_nt
TRBV9	TRBJ2-7	-	TRBD2	CASSVAPGLSYEQYF	TGTGCCAGCAGCGTAGCACCGGGACTATCCTACGAGCAGTACTTC
TRBV11-1	TRBJ2-7	-	-	CASSPQGYEQYF	TGTGCCAGCAGCCCCCAGGGCTACGAGCAGTACTTC
TRBV18	TRBJ2-7	-	-	CASSPPGGQGEQYF	TGTGCCAGCTCACCACCCGGAGGGCAGGGGGAGCAGTACTTC
TRBV19	TRBJ2-2	-	TRBD2	CASSIMLAGVFGELFF	TGTGCCAGTAGTATTATGCTAGCGGGAGTCTTTGGGGAGCTGTTTTTT
TRBV2	TRBJ1-5	-	-	CASSDVGGAQPQHF	TGTGCCAGCAGTGACGTTGGTGGGGCTCAGCCCCAGCATTTT
TRBV7-9	TRBJ2-7	few	-	CASSLATGGIYEQYF	TGTGCCAGCAGCTTAGCGACAGGCGGGATCTACGAGCAGTACTTC
TRBV2	TRBJ2-1	-	TRBD2	CASSRTTSGRAQGGNEQFF	TGTGCCAGCAGCCGGACCACTAGCGGGAGGGCTCAGGGTGGCAATGAGCAGTTCTTC
TRBV27	TRBJ2-7	-	TRBD2	CASSSTGLAERTYEQYF	TGTGCCAGCAGTTCTACGGGACTAGCGGAACGGACCTACGAGCAGTACTTC
TRBV3-1/TRBV3-2	TRBJ2-1	-	TRBD2	CASSHRLLASSYNEQFF	TGTGCCAGCAGCCACAGACTACTAGCGAGCTCCTACAATGAGCAGTTCTTC
TRBV6-2/TRBV6-3	TRBJ1-2	-	TRBD1	CASSYLTGTGGGYTF	TGTGCCAGCAGTTACCTTACCGGGACAGGGGGCGGCTACACCTTC
TRBV25-1	TRBJ2-7	-	-	CASSASIPYEQYF	TGTGCCAGCAGTGCCTCTATACCCTACGAGCAGTACTTC
TRBV30	TRBJ1-5	-	TRBD1	CAWRGQGAYQPQHF	TGTGCCTGGAGGGGTCAGGGGGCCTATCAGCCCCAGCATTTT
TRBV18	TRBJ1-2	-	-	CASWNSGAQEDYGYTF	TGTGCCAGCTGGAACTCCGGGGCCCAGGAAGACTATGGCTACACCTTC
TRBV27	TRBJ2-7	-	TRBD1	CASSLYGTGAYEQYF	TGTGCCAGCAGTTTATATGGGACAGGGGCTTACGAGCAGTACTTC